This TCR beta chain was captured by sequencing in a study of cytomegalovirus exposure and HLA in healthy donors. The PCR employed 60 Vbeta primers together with 13 Jbeta primers. The table came from immunoSEQ multiplex PCR; TCRdb's copy has only in-frame clones and leaves some out. The repertoire has about 160,000 clones, 75% to 80% of them found once; the top ten carry around 0.97%. Looked up from germline, CDR1 is SQVTM and CDR2 is ANQGSEA. The length of the CDR3 is 13 residues. V dropped 2 bases and J dropped 7 bases, with 12 bases sitting between them. This sequence joins TRBV29-1 and TRBJ1-3; D possibly corresponds to TRBD1 (6 bases). Sequenced: PBMCs. The receptor was isolated from a woman between 45 and 60 years old in good health and CMV-seropositive. The CDR3 DNA is TGCAGCGTTGAACCACAGGGTGGCAACACCATATATTTT. Translation: CSVEPQGGNTIYF.